Listed below are T cell receptor beta chains from one sample, sequenced in a study of OX40 agonist ivuxolimab in advanced cancers. Assay: immunoSEQ multiplex PCR; the TCRdb copy retains only in-frame clones and omits some. This sample carries about 78,000 clones, around 94% of them seen once, and the ten largest clones take approximately 3%. The source material was CD4+ or CD8+ T cells sorted from blood, sampled in a trial of the OX40 agonist ivuxolimab. These receptors were collected from an adult with an advanced solid tumor such as melanoma, head and neck, liver or kidney cancer. Both conserved end residues are part of each CDR3.

CASRLRDRGPNSGANVLTF	TRBJ2-6	TRBV27
CAVFRGATNYGYTF	TRBJ1-2	TRBV28
CASSEFDVEQYF	NA	TRBV2
CASTPRSGGANVLTF	TRBJ2-6	TRBV5-1
CASSSWGSGSTDTQYF	TRBJ2-3	TRBV7-9
CASSPGRDRALVQYF	TRBJ2-3	TRBV18
CAWSGGAAAFF	TRBJ1-1	TRBV30
CASSQVGVGQPQHF	TRBJ1-5	TRBV4-1
CASSLWTSGAYEQYF	TRBJ2-7	TRBV7-9
CASSLALRAYYNEQFF	TRBJ2-1	TRBV5-6
CASSLDPGQGRGGYTF	TRBJ1-2	TRBV7-9
CSARGADEQYF	TRBJ2-7	TRBV20-1
CASSLGETVQYF	TRBJ2-7	TRBV7-2
CASRTGWHGYTF	TRBJ1-2	TRBV23-1
CASSQVTGVRNQPQHF	TRBJ1-5	TRBV4-1
CASSVGATSSYNEQFF	TRBJ2-1	TRBV27
CASHLIPVNRPLGEQYF	TRBJ2-5	TRBV5-1
CAWSVGAGGDF	TRBJ2-7	TRBV30
CACLDRGVYTF	TRBJ1-2	TRBV30
CASSLYGLAGTTDTQYF	TRBJ2-3	TRBV5-1
CASGWADLRNTIYF	TRBJ1-3	TRBV6-6
CASSPYYEQYF	TRBJ2-7	TRBV2
CASRRPSGNTIYF	TRBJ1-3	TRBV2
CASSYRPNEKLFF	TRBJ1-4	TRBV6-6
CASSAGTAGNTIYF	TRBJ1-3	TRBV5-1
CASSLTSGGGTDTQYF	TRBJ2-3	TRBV5-4
CASSLSSGSWEQYF	TRBJ2-7	TRBV28
CASSLSREAGNTIYF	TRBJ1-3	TRBV7-2
CATSSRTGLWTEAFF	TRBJ1-1	TRBV15
CAITPGALKSGTEAFF	TRBJ1-1	TRBV19
CSVGGARETQYF	TRBJ2-5	TRBV29-1
CASSFLAGGAYNEQFF	TRBJ2-1	TRBV5-1
CASSLEGTGREKLFF	TRBJ1-4	TRBV5-1
CASRRTGTTYSPLHF	TRBJ1-6	TRBV19
CATRDGSYNEQFF	TRBJ2-1	TRBV15
CASSSGPTVDSPLHF	TRBJ1-6	TRBV11-2
CASSPDGQGNSPLHF	TRBJ1-6	TRBV5-1
CAWSPPGLRATEAFF	TRBJ1-1	TRBV30
CASSPGTARQETQYF	TRBJ2-5	TRBV27
CASSSPARAEQYF	TRBJ2-7	TRBV28
CASRDWDRGHQPQHF	TRBJ1-5	TRBV19